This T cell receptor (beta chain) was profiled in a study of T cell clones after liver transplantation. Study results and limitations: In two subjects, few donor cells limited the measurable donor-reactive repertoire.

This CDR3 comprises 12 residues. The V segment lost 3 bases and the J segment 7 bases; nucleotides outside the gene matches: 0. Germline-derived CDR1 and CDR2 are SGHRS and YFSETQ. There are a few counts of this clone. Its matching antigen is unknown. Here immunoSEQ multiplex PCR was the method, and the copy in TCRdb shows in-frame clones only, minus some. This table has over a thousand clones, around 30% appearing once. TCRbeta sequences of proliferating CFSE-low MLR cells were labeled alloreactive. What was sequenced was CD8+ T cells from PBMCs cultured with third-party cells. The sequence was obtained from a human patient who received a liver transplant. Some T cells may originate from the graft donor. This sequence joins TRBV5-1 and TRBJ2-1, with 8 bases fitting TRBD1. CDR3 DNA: TGCGCCAGCAGCTGGACAGGGAATGAGCAGTTCTTC. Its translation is CASSWTGNEQFF.